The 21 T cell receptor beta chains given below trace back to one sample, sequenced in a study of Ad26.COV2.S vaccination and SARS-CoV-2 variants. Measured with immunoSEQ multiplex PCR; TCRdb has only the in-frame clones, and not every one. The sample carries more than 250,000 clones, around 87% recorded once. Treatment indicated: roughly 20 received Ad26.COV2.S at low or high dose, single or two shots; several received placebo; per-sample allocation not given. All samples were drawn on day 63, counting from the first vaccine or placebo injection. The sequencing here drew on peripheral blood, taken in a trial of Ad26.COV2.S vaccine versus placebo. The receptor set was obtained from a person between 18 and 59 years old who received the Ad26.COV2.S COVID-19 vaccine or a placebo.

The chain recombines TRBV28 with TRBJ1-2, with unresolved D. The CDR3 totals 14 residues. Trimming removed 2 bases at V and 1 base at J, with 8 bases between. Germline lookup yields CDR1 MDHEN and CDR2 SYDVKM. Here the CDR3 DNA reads TGTGCCAGCAGTTTAGCATTAGTTAACTATGGCTACACCTTC. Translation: CASSLALVNYGYTF.

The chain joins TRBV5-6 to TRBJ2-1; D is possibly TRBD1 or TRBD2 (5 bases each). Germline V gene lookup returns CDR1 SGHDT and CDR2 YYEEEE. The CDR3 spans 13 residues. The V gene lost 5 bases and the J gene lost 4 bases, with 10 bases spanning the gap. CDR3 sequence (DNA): TGTGCCAGCAGTTGGAGGACATACAATGAGCAGTTCTTC. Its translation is CASSWRTYNEQFF.

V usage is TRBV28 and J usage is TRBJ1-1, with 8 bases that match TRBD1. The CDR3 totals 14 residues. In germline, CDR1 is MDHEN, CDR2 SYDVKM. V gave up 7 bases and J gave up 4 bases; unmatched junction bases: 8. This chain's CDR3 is CASTSGQGLTEAFF. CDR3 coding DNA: TGTGCCAGCACCTCAGGACAGGGTCTCACTGAAGCTTTCTTT.

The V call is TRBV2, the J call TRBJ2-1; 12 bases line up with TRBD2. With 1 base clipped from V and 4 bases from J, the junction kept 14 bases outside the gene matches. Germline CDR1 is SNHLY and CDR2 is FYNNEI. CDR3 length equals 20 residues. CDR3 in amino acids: CASSEEGSLAGGPEYNEQFF. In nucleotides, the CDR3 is TGTGCCAGCAGTGAAGAGGGTTCTCTAGCGGGAGGGCCGGAGTACAATGAGCAGTTCTTC. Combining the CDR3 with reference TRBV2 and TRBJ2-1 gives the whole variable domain EPEVTQTPSHQVTQMGQEVILRCVPISNHLYFYWYRQILGQKVEFLVSFYNNEISEKSEIFDDQFSVERPDGSNFTLKIRSTKLEDSAMYFCASSEEGSLAGGPEYNEQFFGPGTRLTVL.

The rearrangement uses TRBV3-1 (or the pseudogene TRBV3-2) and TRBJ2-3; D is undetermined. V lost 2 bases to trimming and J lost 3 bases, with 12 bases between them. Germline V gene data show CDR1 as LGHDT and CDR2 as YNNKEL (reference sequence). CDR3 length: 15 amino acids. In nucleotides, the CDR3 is TGTGCCAGCAGCCAACTCCCGCCCAAGACAGATACGCAGTATTTT. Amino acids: CASSQLPPKTDTQYF.

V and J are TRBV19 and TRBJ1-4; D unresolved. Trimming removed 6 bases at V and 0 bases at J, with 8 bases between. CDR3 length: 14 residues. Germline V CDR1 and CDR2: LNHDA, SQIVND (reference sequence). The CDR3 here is CASRGAATNEKLFF. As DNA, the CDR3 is TGTGCCAGTAGGGGCGCTGCAACTAATGAAAAACTGTTTTTT.

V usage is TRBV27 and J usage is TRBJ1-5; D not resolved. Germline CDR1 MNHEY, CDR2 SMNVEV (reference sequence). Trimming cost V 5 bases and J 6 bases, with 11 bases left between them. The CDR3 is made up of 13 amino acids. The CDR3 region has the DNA TGTGCCAGCAGTCCTGGAGTAGGTCAGCCCCAGCATTTT. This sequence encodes CASSPGVGQPQHF.

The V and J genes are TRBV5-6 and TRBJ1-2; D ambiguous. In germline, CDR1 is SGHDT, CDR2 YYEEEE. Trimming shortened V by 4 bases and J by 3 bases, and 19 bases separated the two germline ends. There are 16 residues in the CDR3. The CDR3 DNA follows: TGTGCCAGCAGCGATATGAGAACCCCGGCCCACTATGGCTACACCTTC. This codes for CASSDMRTPAHYGYTF.

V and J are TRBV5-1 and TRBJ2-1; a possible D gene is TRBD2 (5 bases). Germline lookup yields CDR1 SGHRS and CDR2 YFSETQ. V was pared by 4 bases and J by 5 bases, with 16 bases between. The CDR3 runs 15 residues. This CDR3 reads CASSLILGADNEQFF. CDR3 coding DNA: TGCGCCAGCAGCCTCATCCTAGGAGCGGACAATGAGCAGTTCTTC.

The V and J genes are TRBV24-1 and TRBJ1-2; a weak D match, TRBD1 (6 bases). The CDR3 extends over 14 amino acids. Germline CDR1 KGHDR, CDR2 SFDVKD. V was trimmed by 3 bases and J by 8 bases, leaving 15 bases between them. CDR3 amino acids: CATSDPDSLRGYTF. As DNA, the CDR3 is TGTGCCACCAGTGATCCGGACAGTCTCAGGGGCTACACCTTC.

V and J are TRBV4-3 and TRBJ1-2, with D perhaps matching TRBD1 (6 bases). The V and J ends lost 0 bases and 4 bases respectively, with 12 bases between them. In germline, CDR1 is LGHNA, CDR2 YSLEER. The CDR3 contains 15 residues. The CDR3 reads CASSQDTGFIYGYTF. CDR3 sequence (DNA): TGCGCCAGCAGCCAAGATACAGGGTTCATCTATGGCTACACCTTC.

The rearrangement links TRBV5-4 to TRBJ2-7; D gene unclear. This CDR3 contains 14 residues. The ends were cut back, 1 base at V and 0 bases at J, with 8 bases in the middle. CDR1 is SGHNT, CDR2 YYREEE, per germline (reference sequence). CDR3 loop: CASSLTYSSYEQYF. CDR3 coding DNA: TGTGCCAGCAGCTTGACATACTCCTCCTACGAGCAGTACTTC. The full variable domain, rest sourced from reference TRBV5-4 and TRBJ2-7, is ETGVTQSPTHLIKTRGQQVTLRCSSQSGHNTVSWYQQALGQGPQFIFQYYREEENGRGNFPPRFSGLQFPNYSSELNVNALELDDSALYLCASSLTYSSYEQYFGPGTRLTVT.

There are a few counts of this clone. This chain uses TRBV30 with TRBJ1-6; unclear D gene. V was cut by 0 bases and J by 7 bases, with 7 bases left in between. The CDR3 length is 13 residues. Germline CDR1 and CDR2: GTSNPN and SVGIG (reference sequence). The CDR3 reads CAWSVWSNSPLHF. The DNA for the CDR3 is TGTGCCTGGAGTGTATGGAGCAATTCACCCCTCCACTTT.

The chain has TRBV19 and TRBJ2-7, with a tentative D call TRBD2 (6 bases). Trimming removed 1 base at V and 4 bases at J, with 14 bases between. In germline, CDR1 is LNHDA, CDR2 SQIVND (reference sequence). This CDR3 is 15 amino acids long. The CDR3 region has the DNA TGTGCCAGTAGTATAGGCGTTAGCGGACAATACGAGCAGTACTTC. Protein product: CASSIGVSGQYEQYF. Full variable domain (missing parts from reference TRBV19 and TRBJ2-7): DGGITQSPKYLFRKEGQNVTLSCEQNLNHDAMYWYRQDPGQGLRLIYYSQIVNDFQKGDIAEGYSVSREKKESFPLTVTSAQKNPTAFYLCASSIGVSGQYEQYFGPGTRLTVT.

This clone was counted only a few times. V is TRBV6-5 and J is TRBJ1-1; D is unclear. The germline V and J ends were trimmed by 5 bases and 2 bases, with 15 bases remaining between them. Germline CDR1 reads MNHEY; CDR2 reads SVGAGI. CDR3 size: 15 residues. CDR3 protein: CASSPPASFNTEAFF. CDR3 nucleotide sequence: TGTGCCAGCAGTCCCCCAGCGAGCTTTAACACTGAAGCTTTCTTT.

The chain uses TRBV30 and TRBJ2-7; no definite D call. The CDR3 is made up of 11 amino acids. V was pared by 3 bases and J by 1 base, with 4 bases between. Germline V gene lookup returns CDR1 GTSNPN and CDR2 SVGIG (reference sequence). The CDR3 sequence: CAWRQSYEQYF. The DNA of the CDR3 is TGTGCCTGGAGACAATCCTACGAGCAGTACTTC.

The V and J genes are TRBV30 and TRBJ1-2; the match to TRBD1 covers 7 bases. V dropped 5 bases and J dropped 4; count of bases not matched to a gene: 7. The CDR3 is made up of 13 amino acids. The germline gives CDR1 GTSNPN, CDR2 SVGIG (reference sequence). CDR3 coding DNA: TGTGCCTGGGGGGCCGGGACAGCCTATGGCTACACCTTC. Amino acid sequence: CAWGAGTAYGYTF. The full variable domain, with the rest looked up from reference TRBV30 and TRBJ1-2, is SQTIHQWPATLVQPVGSPLSLECTVEGTSNPNLYWYRQAAGRGLQLLFYSVGIGQISSEVPQNLSASRPQDRQFILSSKKLLLSDSGFYLCAWGAGTAYGYTFGSGTRLTVV.

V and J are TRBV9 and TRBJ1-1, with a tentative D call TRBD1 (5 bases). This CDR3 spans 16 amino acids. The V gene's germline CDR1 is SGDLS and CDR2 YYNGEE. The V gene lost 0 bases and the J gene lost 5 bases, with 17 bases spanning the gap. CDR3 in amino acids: CASSVGRGVGVTEAFF. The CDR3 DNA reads TGTGCCAGCAGCGTAGGAAGGGGTGTTGGGGTTACTGAAGCTTTCTTT.

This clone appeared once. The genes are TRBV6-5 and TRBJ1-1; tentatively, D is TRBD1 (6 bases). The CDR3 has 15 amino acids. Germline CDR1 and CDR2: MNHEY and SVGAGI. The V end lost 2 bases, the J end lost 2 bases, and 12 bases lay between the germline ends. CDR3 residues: CASSYDRTANTEAFF. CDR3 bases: TGTGCCAGCAGTTACGATCGGACAGCCAACACTGAAGCTTTCTTT.

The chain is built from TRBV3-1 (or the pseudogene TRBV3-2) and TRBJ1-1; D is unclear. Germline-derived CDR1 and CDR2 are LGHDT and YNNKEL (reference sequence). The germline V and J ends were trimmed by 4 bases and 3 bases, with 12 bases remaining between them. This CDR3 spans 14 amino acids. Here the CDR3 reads CASSLLQPYTEAFF. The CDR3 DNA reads TGTGCCAGCAGCCTTCTACAGCCCTACACTGAAGCTTTCTTT.

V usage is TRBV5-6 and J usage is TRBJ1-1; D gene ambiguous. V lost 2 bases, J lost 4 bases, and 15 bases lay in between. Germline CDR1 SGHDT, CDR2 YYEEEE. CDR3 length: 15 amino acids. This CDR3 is CASSFLQLDGTEAFF. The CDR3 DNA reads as TGTGCCAGCAGCTTTTTGCAGCTCGATGGCACTGAAGCTTTCTTT. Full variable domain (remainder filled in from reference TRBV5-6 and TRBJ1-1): DAGVTQSPTHLIKTRGQQVTLRCSPKSGHDTVSWYQQALGQGPQFIFQYYEEEERQRGNFPDRFSGHQFPNYSSELNVNALLLGDSALYLCASSFLQLDGTEAFFGQGTRLTVV.